This T cell receptor beta chain comes out of a study of CD8+ T cells in alopecia areata. The treatment denotes: oral pan-JAK inhibitor, 5-10 mg twice daily. Sequencing used cDNA as its template, made by extracting RNA and reverse transcribing it. TCRdb's table, derived via immunoSEQ multiplex PCR, lists solely in-frame clones and lacks some. The repertoire holds some 200,000 clones, with more than 55% as singletons. The CDR3 contains 15 residues. V shed 5 bases and J shed 6 bases, with 17 bases lying between them. Germline assignment: CDR1 SGHTA and CDR2 FQGNSA. This TCR derives from a human donor with alopecia areata. The sequenced sample was CD4+ T cells sorted from blood, obtained at week 4, from a patient treated with tofacitinib. The J gene is TRBJ2-1, the V gene TRBV7-2; D is perhaps TRBD1 (7 bases). CDR3 region: CASSPGQARGNEQFF. The CDR3 region has the DNA TGTGCCAGCAGCCCAGGACAGGCGCGGGGCAATGAGCAGTTCTTC.